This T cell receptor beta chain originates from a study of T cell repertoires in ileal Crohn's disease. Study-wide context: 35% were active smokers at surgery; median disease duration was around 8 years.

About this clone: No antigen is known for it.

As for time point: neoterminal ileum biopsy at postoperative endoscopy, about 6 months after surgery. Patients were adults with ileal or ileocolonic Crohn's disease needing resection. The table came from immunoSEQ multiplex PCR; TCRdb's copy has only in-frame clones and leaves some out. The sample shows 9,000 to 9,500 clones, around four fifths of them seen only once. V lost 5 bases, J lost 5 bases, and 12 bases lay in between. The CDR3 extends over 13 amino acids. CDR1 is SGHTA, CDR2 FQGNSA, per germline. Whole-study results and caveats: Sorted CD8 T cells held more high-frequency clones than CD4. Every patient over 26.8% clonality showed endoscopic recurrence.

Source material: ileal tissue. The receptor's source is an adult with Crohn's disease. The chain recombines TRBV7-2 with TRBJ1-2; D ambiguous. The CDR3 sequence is CASSPAYSYGYTF. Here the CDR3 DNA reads TGTGCCAGCAGCCCAGCGTATAGTTATGGCTACACCTTC.